One and the same sample provided the 2 T cell receptor beta chains below, sequenced in a study of OX40 agonist ivuxolimab in advanced cancers. TCRdb keeps only in-frame clones here, not all; method: immunoSEQ multiplex PCR. Found here are under 70,000 clones, about 85% of them singletons; the top ten hold roughly 4%. This specimen was CD4+ or CD8+ T cells sorted from blood, taken in a trial of the OX40 agonist ivuxolimab. The origin of the receptors is an adult with an advanced solid tumor such as melanoma, head and neck, liver or kidney cancer.

V is TRBV28 and J is TRBJ1-5, with 8 bases fitting TRBD1. Germline V gene sequence: CDR1 MDHEN, CDR2 SYDVKM. This CDR3 has 16 amino acids. With V trimmed by 5 bases and J by 0 bases, 6 bases remained unmatched. CDR3: CASSITGGTSNQPQHF. CDR3 bases: TGTGCCAGCAGTATCACAGGGGGAACTAGCAATCAGCCCCAGCATTTT.

The chain joins TRBV7-9 to TRBJ1-1, with a tentative D call TRBD1 (6 bases). Germline CDR1 is SEHNR and CDR2 is FQNEAQ (reference sequence). The CDR3 runs to 16 residues. Trimming removed 3 bases at V and 0 bases at J, with 14 bases between. The chain's CDR3 is CASSFAGAFMNTEAFF. The CDR3 region has the DNA TGTGCCAGCAGCTTCGCAGGGGCCTTCATGAACACTGAAGCTTTCTTT. Looking up the rest from reference TRBV7-9 and TRBJ1-1 gives the full variable domain: DTGVSQNPRHKITKRGQNVTFRCDPISEHNRLYWYRQTLGQGPEFLTYFQNEAQLEKSRLLSDRFSAERPKGSFSTLEIQRTEQGDSAMYLCASSFAGAFMNTEAFFGQGTRLTVV.